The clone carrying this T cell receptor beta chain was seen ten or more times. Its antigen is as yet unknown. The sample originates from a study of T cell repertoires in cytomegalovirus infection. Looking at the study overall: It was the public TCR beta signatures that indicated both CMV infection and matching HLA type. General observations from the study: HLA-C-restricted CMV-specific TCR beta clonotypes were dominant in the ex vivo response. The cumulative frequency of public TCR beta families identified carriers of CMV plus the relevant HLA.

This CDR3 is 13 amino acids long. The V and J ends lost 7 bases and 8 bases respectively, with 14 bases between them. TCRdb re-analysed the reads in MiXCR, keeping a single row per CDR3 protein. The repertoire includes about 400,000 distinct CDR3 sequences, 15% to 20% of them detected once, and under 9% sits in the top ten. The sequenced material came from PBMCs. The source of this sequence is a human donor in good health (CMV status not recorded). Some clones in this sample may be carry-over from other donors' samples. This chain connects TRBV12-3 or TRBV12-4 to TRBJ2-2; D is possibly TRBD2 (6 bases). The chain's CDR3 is CASNRDSLGELFF. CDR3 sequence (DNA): TGTGCCAGCAACCGGGACTCGTTGGGGGAGCTGTTTTTT.